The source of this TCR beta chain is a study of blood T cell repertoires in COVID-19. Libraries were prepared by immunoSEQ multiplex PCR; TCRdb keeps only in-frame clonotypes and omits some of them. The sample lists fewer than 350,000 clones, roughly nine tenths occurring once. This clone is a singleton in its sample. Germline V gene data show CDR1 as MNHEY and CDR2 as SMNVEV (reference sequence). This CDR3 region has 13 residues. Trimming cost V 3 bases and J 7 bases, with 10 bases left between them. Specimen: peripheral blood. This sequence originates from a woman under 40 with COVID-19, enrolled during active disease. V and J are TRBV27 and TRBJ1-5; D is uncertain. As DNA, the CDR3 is TGTGCCAGCAGTTTTGGGCAACAACAGCCCCAGCATTTT. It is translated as CASSFGQQQPQHF.